This T cell receptor (beta chain) was obtained from a study of blood T cell repertoires in COVID-19. Study background: COVID-19 samples collected from the United States, Italy and Spain covered acute and convalescent phases.

V dropped 2 bases and J dropped 2 bases, with 9 bases sitting between them. The length of the CDR3 is 14 residues. Germline CDR1 SGHRS, CDR2 YFSETQ. Some clones are missing from TCRdb's copy, which holds only in-frame ones; the method was immunoSEQ multiplex PCR. The repertoire holds a few hundred thousand clones, with 82% as singletons. The gene calls are TRBV5-1 and TRBJ2-3, with D perhaps matching TRBD2 (7 bases). This TCR was recovered from a young woman with acute or convalescent COVID-19. Sample: peripheral blood. The CDR3 loop reads CASSLGGDTDTQYF. The CDR3 coding sequence is TGCGCCAGCAGCTTAGGGGGGGACACAGATACGCAGTATTTT.